The 2 T cell receptor beta chains in this list originate from one sample, sequenced in a study of graft-versus-host responses after intestinal transplantation. These receptors are not linked to any known antigen. The protocol was immunoSEQ multiplex PCR, while the TCRdb copy is restricted to in-frame clones and leaves out a portion. The table includes some 100,000 clones, about 90% detected once. Specimen: unstimulated CD8+ T cells sorted from spleen or lymph node cells, collected before transplant. All receptors come from a human donor who was the organ donor for an intestinal transplant.

The V and J genes are TRBV6-1 and TRBJ2-7; possibly TRBD1 for D (6 bases). The CDR3 runs 14 residues. Germline CDR1 is MNHNS and CDR2 is SASEGT. Trimming shortened V by 4 bases and J by 2 bases, and 12 bases separated the two germline ends. CDR3 in DNA: TGTGCCAGCAGTGGTCTACAGGGAGCCTACGAGCAGTACTTC. Translation gives CASSGLQGAYEQYF.

V is TRBV11-3 and J is TRBJ2-1, with 8 bases fitting TRBD2. Germline V CDR1 and CDR2: SGHNT, YENEEA. The CDR3 runs to 16 residues. The V and J ends lost 8 bases and 5 bases, in that order; junction bases with no gene match: 14. CDR3 coding DNA: TGTGCCAGCCTGGCACCCCCCAGCGGGGGTCACAATGAGCAGTTCTTC. Translation gives CASLAPPSGGHNEQFF.